The rows below give T cell receptor beta chains drawn from one sample of a study of regulatory T cells in long-lasting Graves disease. TCRdb fed the multiplex PCR reads into MiXCR, producing one record per CDR3 protein. Among a few hundred thousand distinct CDR3 sequences, around 19% were seen once, and the ten largest hold roughly 15%. Separately, the same data were catalogued under a study of T cells in Graves' hyperthyroidism and ophthalmopathy.

Sample: peripheral blood mononuclear cells (PBMCs), taken at new diagnosis, from a patient treated with antithyroid drugs. These TCRs come from a woman under 40 with Graves disease. Both conserved end residues are part of each CDR3. D genes are given only for firm matches. Clone size is stated in some rows and not others, as once, few, many or a class when expanded.

J,D,size,V,CDR3,DNA
TRBJ2-1,TRBD2,-,TRBV2,CAGRTSGGHEQFF,TGTGCCGGAAGGACTAGCGGGGGGCATGAGCAGTTCTTC
TRBJ1-4,TRBD1,many,TRBV7-6,CASSRTGAANEKLFF,TGTGCCAGCAGCCGCACAGGGGCGGCTAATGAAAAACTGTTTTTT
TRBJ1-1,-,many,TRBV5-1,CASSISENTEAFF,TGCGCCAGCAGCATTTCAGAGAACACTGAAGCTTTCTTT
TRBJ1-5,-,many,TRBV19,CASSEPGRSNQPQHF,TGTGCCAGTAGCGAACCCGGACGTAGCAATCAGCCCCAGCATTTT
TRBJ1-1,-,many,TRBV5-1,CASSGGPPPRRGEAFF,TGCGCCAGCAGCGGAGGTCCCCCCCCCAGGAGGGGTGAAGCTTTCTTT
TRBJ1-2,-,many,TRBV7-9,CASSLGQELHGYTF,TGTGCCAGCAGCTTAGGTCAGGAATTGCATGGCTACACCTTC
TRBJ2-7,TRBD2,many,TRBV11-2,CASSFRLAGSPLYEQYF,TGTGCCAGCAGTTTCCGACTAGCGGGCTCCCCCCTCTACGAGCAGTACTTC
TRBJ1-2,TRBD1,many,TRBV6-5,CASSSIDRGSNYGYTF,TGTGCCAGCAGTTCCATCGACAGGGGATCTAACTATGGCTACACCTTC
TRBJ1-2,TRBD1,-,TRBV12-3/TRBV12-4,CASSFSGGPYGYTF,TGTGCCAGCAGTTTTTCAGGGGGCCCCTATGGCTACACCTTC
TRBJ2-4,-,many,TRBV6-2/TRBV6-3,CASSSLEGAKNIQYF,TGTGCCAGCAGTTCCCTTGAAGGAGCCAAAAACATTCAGTACTTC
TRBJ2-5,-,many,TRBV7-8,CASNLYRQETQYF,TGTGCCAGCAACTTGTACAGACAAGAGACCCAGTACTTC
TRBJ2-1,-,-,TRBV2,CASSEPLTDFYNEQFF,TGTGCCAGCAGTGAACCCTTAACGGACTTCTACAATGAGCAGTTCTTC
TRBJ1-1,-,-,TRBV2,CASSDWVGDTEAFF,TGTGCCAGCAGTGATTGGGTGGGTGACACTGAAGCTTTCTTT
TRBJ1-2,-,many,TRBV5-1,CASSFGLNYGYTF,TGCGCCAGCAGCTTCGGACTTAACTATGGCTACACCTTC
TRBJ2-5,-,-,TRBV28,CASKLGGSQETQYF,TGTGCCAGCAAATTGGGCGGGTCCCAAGAGACCCAGTACTTC